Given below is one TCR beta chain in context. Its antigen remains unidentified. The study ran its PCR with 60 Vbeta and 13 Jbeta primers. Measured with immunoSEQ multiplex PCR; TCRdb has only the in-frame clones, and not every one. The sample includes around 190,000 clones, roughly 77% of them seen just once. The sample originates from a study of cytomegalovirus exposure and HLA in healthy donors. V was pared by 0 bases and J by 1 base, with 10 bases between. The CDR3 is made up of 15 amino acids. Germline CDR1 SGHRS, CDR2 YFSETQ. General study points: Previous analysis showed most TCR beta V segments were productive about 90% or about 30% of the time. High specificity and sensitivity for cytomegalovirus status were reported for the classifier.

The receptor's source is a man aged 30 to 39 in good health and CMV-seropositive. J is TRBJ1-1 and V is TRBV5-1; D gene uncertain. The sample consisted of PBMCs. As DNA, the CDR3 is TGCGCCAGCAGCTTGGGGCCAGCGGCGAACACTGAAGCTTTCTTT. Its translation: CASSLGPAANTEAFF.